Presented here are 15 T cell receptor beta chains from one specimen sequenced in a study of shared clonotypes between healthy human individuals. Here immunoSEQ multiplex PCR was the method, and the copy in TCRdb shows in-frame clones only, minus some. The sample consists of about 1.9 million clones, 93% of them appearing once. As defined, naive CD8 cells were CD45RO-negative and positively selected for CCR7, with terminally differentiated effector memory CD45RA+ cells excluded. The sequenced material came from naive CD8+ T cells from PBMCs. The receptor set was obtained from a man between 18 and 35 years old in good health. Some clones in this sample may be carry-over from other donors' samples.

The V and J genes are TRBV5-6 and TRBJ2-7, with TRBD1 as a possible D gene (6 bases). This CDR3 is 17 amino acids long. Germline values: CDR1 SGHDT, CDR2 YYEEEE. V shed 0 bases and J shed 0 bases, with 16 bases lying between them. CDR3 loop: CASSLVPGHGSSYEQYF. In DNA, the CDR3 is TGTGCCAGCAGCTTGGTTCCGGGACATGGGTCCTCCTACGAGCAGTACTTC. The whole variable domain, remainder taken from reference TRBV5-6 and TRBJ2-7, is DAGVTQSPTHLIKTRGQQVTLRCSPKSGHDTVSWYQQALGQGPQFIFQYYEEEERQRGNFPDRFSGHQFPNYSSELNVNALLLGDSALYLCASSLVPGHGSSYEQYFGPGTRLTVT.

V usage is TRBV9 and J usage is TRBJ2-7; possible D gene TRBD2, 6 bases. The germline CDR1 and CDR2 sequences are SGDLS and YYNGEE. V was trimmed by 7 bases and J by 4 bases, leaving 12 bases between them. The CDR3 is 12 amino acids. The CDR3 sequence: CASGGLGYEQYF. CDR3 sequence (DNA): TGTGCCAGCGGGGGGTTAGGGTACGAGCAGTACTTC.

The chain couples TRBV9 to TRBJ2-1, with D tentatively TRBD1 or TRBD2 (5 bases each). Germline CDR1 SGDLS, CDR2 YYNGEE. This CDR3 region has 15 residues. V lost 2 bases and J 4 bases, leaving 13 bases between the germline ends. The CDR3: CASSVGIGGYNEQFF. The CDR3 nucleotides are TGTGCCAGCAGCGTGGGTATTGGGGGATACAATGAGCAGTTCTTC.

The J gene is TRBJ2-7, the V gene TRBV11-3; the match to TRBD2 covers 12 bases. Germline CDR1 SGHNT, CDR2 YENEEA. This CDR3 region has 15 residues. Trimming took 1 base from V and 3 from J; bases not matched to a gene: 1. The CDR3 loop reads CASSLGLAGVYEQYF. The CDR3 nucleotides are TGTGCCAGCAGCTTAGGACTAGCGGGAGTCTACGAGCAGTACTTC.

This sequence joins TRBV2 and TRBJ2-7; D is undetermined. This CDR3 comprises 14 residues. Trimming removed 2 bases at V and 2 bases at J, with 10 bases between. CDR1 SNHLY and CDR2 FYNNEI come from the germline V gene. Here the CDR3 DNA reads TGTGCCAGCAGTGAAACGCGGTACACCTACGAGCAGTACTTC. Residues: CASSETRYTYEQYF.

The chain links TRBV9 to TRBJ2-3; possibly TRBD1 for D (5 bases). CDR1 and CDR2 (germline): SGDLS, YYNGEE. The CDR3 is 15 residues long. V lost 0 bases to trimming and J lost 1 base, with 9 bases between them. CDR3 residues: CASSVGARGTDTQYF. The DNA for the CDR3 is TGTGCCAGCAGCGTAGGCGCCAGGGGCACAGATACGCAGTATTTT.

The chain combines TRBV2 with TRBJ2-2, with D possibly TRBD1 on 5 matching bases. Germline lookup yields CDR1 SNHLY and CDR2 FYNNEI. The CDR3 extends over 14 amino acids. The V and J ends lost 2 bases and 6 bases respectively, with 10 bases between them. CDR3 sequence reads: CASSESGAPGELFF. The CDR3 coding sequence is TGTGCCAGCAGTGAATCTGGGGCCCCCGGGGAGCTGTTTTTT.

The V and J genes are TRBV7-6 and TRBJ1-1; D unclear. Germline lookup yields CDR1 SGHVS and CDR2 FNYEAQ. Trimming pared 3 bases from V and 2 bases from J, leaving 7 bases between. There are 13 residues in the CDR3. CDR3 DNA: TGTGCCAGCAGCTTTCAAGTAAACACTGAAGCTTTCTTT. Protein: CASSFQVNTEAFF.

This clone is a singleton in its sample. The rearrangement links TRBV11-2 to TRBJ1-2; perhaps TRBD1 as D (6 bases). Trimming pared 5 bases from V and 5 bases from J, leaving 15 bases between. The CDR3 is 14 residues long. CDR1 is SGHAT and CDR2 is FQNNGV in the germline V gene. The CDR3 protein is CASSPQTGHYGYTF. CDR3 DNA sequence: TGTGCCAGCAGCCCACAGACAGGTCATTATGGCTACACCTTC.

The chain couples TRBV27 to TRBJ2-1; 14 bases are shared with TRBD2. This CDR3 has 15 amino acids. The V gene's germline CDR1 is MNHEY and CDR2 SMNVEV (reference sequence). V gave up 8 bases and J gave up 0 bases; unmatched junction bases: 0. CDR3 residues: CASGLAGGSYNEQFF. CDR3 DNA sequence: TGTGCCAGCGGACTAGCGGGAGGCTCCTACAATGAGCAGTTCTTC.

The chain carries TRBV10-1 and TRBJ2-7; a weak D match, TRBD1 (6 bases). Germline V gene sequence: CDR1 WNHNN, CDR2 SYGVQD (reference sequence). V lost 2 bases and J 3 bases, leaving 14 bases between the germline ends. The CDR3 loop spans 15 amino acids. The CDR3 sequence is CASSENPGAFYEQYF. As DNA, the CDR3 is TGCGCCAGCAGTGAGAACCCAGGGGCCTTCTACGAGCAGTACTTC.

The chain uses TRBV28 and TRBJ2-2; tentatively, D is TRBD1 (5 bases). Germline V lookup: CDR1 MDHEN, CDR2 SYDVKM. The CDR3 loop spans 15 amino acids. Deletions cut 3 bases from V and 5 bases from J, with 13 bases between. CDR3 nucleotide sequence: TGTGCCAGCAGTTTTACAGTCCAGGGAACCGGGGAGCTGTTTTTT. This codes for CASSFTVQGTGELFF.

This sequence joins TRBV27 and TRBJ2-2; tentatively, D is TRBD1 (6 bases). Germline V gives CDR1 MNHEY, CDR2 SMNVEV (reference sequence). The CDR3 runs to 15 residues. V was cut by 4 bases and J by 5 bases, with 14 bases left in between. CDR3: CASSYRQGWTGELFF. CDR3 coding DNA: TGTGCCAGCAGTTACCGCCAGGGGTGGACCGGGGAGCTGTTTTTT.

CDR3 nucleotide sequence: TGTGCCAGCAGCTTAAAGGAGACCTACGAGCAGTACTTC. Translating gives CASSLKETYEQYF. The rearrangement links TRBV7-6 to TRBJ2-7; D not resolved. CDR3 size: 13 residues. Germline assignment: CDR1 SGHVS and CDR2 FNYEAQ. V lost 2 bases and J lost 2, with 7 bases in between.

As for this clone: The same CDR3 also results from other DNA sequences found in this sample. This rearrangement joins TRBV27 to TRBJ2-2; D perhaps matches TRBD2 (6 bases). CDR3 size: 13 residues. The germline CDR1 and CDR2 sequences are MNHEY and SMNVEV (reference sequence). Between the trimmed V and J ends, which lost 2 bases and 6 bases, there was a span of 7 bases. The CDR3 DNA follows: TGTGCCAGCAGTTTACCGGGGGCCGGGGAGCTGTTTTTT. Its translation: CASSLPGAGELFF.